This T cell receptor beta chain was sequenced in a study of T-cell reconstitution after alpha-beta-depleted transplantation in children. Overall study findings and caveats: In patients about two months after transplant, alpha-beta T cells reportedly arose from several hundred expanded graft clones. High day-60 TCRbeta diversity in some patients came from surviving recipient T cells and thymic progenitors. At one year after transplant, newly produced T cells mostly accounted for T-cell counts and diversity.

Preparation of the TCRbeta library was carried out with unique molecular identifiers. TCRdb recomputed calls from the PCR reads with MiXCR, one row per CDR3 protein. This table holds hundreds of thousands of distinct CDR3 sequences, 10% found once. There are 14 residues in the CDR3. Germline V lookup: CDR1 DFQATT, CDR2 SNEGSKA (reference sequence). V was cut by 3 bases and J by 2 bases, with 14 bases left in between. Ten or more counts support this clonotype. Its antigen is as yet unknown. The sample here was PBMCs, taken before TCRalphabeta/CD19-depleted stem cell transplant. This clonotype originated in a child aged 2 to 10 with inherited bone marrow failure, due to receive a stem cell transplant. The chain combines TRBV20-1 with TRBJ2-7; a possible D gene is TRBD1 (5 bases). CDR3 residues: CSARGREFPYEQYF. The CDR3 coding sequence is TGCAGTGCTAGGGGCAGGGAATTTCCCTACGAGCAGTACTTC.